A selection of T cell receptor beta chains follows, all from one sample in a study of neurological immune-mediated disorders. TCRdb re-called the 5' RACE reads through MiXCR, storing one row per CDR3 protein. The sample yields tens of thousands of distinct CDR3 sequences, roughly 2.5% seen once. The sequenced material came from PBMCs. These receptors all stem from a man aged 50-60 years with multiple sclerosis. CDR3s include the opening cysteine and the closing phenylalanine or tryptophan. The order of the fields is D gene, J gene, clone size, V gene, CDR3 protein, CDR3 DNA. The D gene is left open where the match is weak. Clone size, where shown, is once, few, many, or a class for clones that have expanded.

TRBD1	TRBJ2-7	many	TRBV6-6	CASSPYLFRDSSYEQYF	TGTGCCAGCAGCCCTTATCTTTTTCGGGACAGCTCCTACGAGCAGTACTTC
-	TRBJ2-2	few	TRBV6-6	CAINGIKSTGELFF	TGTGCCATCAACGGAATAAAGAGCACCGGGGAGCTGTTTTTT
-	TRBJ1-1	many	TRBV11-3	CASTPGVGAGTEAFF	TGTGCCAGCACCCCAGGGGTAGGGGCTGGTACTGAAGCTTTCTTT
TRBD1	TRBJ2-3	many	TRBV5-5	CASSLQGMQDTQYF	TGTGCCAGCAGCTTACAGGGGATGCAAGATACGCAGTATTTT
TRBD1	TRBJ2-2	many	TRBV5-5	CASSLSQGADHGELFF	TGTGCCAGCAGCTTATCACAGGGGGCGGATCACGGGGAGCTGTTTTTT
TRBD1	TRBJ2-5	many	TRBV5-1	CASSSSGTAGQETQYF	TGCGCCAGCAGTTCGTCCGGGACAGCTGGCCAAGAGACCCAGTACTTC
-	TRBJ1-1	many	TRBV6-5	CASSTLRALNTEAFF	TGTGCCAGCAGTACCCTGCGCGCCCTGAACACTGAAGCTTTCTTT
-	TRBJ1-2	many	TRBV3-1	CASSQLVAYGYTF	TGTGCCAGCAGCCAACTAGTAGCTTATGGCTACACCTTC
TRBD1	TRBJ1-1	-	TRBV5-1	CASSSTGGASEAFF	TGCGCCAGCAGTTCTACAGGGGGCGCCTCTGAAGCTTTCTTT
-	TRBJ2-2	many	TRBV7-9	CASSLPGQNTGELFF	TGTGCCAGCAGCCTTCCGGGACAGAACACCGGGGAGCTGTTTTTT
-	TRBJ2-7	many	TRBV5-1	CASSLAPTGEQYF	TGCGCCAGCAGCTTGGCTCCCACCGGGGAGCAGTACTTC
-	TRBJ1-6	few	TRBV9	CASSVGDGISPLNF	-
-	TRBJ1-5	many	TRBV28	CASSPNRPHQPQHF	TGTGCCAGCAGTCCGAACAGGCCCCATCAGCCCCAGCATTTT
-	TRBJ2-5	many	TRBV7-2	CASSSQAQSRTQYF	TGTGCCAGCAGCTCACAGGCGCAGTCTAGGACCCAGTACTTC
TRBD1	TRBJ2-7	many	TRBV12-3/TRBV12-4	CASSSGQAFDDEQYF	TGTGCCAGCAGCTCGGGACAGGCTTTTGACGACGAGCAGTACTTC
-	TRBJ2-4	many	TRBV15	CATSSGGRRENIQYF	TGTGCCACCAGCAGTGGGGGACGTCGGGAAAACATTCAGTACTTC
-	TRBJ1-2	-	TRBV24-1	CATADTGLRGYTF	TGTGCCACGGCGGACACCGGTTTGCGTGGCTACACCTTC
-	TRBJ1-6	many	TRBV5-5	CASSAASGTSNSPLNF	TGTGCCAGCAGCGCGGCCTCGGGCACTTCTAATTCACCCCTCAACTTT
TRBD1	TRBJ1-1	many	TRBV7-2	CASSEQGAGTEAFF	TGTGCCAGCAGCGAACAGGGGGCAGGCACTGAAGCTTTCTTT
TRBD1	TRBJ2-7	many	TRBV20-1	CSAIKTDRGEQYF	TGCAGTGCGATAAAAACGGACAGGGGCGAGCAGTACTTC
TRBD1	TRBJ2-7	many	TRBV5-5	CASRPGTGGLAVWEQYF	TGTGCCAGCAGACCAGGGACAGGGGGCCTGGCGGTTTGGGAGCAGTACTTC
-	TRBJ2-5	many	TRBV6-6	CASSYPGETQYF	TGTGCCAGCAGTTACCCGGGGGAGACCCAGTACTTC
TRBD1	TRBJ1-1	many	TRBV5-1	CASSPGQGGTEAFF	TGCGCCAGCAGCCCAGGACAGGGAGGCACTGAAGCTTTCTTT
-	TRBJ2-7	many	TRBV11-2	CASSLAQGGYEQYF	TGTGCCAGCAGCTTAGCACAGGGAGGCTACGAGCAGTACTTC
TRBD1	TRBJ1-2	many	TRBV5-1	CASSSSSGGGDGYTF	TGCGCCAGCAGCTCATCCTCAGGGGGCGGCGATGGCTACACCTTC
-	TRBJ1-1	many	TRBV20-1	CSAPHPTGTEAFF	TGCAGTGCTCCACACCCGACAGGTACTGAAGCTTTCTTT
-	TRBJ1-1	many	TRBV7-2	CASSSAVGLEAFF	TGTGCCAGCAGCTCCGCCGTCGGGTTGGAAGCTTTCTTT
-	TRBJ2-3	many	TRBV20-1	CSARRSVRQDTQYF	TGCAGTGCTAGGAGGTCGGTTCGTCAAGATACGCAGTATTTT
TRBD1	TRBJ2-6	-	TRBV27	CASSFYGQAVANVLTF	TGTGCCAGCAGTTTCTACGGACAGGCTGTGGCCAACGTCCTGACTTTC
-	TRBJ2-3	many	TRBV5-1	CASSISTDTQYF	TGCGCCAGCAGCATATCCACAGATACGCAGTATTTT
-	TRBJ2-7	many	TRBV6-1	CASSPQGLYEQYF	TGTGCCAGCAGTCCGCAGGGGCTCTACGAGCAGTACTTC
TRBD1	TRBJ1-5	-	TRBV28	CASSPQDRGQPQNF	TGTGCCAGCAGTCCTCAGGACAGGGGTCAGCCCCAGAATTTT
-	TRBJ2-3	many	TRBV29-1	CSVAFGGGGSTDTQYF	TGCAGCGTTGCTTTCGGAGGGGGGGGCAGCACAGATACGCAGTATTTT
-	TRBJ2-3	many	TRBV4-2	CASSGSTDTQYF	TGTGCCAGCAGCGGAAGCACAGATACGCAGTATTTT
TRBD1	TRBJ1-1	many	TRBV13	CASSLAGGTEAFF	TGTGCCAGCAGCTTAGCAGGGGGGACTGAAGCTTTCTTT
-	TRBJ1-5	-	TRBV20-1	CSARGGEVNQPQNF	TGCAGTGCTAGGGGAGGGGAGGTGAATCAGCCCCAGAATTTT
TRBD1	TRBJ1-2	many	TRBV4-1	CASSQGHRDRVNYGYTF	TGCGCCAGCAGCCAGGGCCACCGGGACAGGGTTAACTATGGCTACACCTTC
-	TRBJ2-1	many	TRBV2	CASRGDGSNEQFF	TGTGCCAGCAGAGGCGACGGGAGCAATGAGCAGTTCTTC
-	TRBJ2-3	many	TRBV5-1	CASSPRYGRFPDTQYF	TGCGCCAGCAGCCCTAGGTATGGGAGGTTTCCAGATACGCAGTATTTT